This T cell receptor beta chain came from a study of blood T cell repertoires in COVID-19. About this clone itself: No DNA is shown, since the ends of the CDR3 on it are uncertain; the CDR3 is the one TCRdb lists.

Germline lookup yields CDR1 MDHEN and CDR2 SYDVKM. The CDR3 region is 16 residues in length, termini included. Produced via immunoSEQ multiplex PCR; TCRdb's table is partial and in-frame only. The table includes a few hundred thousand clones, more than 85% detected once. This sequence was found in a woman in her twenties or thirties who had recovered from COVID-19. The sample consisted of PBMCs or T cells enriched from blood (not recorded which). The gene calls are TRBV28 and TRBJ2-7; the table's D call TRBD2 went unverified against the DNA. The CDR3 is CASSSSASGTNYEQYF.